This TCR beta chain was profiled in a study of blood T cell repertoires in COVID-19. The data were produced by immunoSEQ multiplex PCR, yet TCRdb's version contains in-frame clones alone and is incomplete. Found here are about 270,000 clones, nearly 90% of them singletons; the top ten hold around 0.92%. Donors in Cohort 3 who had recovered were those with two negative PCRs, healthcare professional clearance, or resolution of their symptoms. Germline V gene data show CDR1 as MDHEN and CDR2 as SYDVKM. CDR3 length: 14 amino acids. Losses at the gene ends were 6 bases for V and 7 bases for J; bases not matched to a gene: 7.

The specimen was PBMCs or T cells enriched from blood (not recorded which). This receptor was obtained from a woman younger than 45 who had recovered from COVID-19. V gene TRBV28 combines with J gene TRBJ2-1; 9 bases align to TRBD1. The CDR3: CASSYRDRENEQFF. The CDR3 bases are TGTGCCAGCAGCTACCGGGACAGGGAAAATGAGCAGTTCTTC. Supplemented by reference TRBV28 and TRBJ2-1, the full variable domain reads DVKVTQSSRYLVKRTGEKVFLECVQDMDHENMFWYRQDPGLGLRLIYFSYDVKMKEKGDIPEGYSVSREKKERFSLILESASTNQTSMYLCASSYRDRENEQFFGPGTRLTVL.